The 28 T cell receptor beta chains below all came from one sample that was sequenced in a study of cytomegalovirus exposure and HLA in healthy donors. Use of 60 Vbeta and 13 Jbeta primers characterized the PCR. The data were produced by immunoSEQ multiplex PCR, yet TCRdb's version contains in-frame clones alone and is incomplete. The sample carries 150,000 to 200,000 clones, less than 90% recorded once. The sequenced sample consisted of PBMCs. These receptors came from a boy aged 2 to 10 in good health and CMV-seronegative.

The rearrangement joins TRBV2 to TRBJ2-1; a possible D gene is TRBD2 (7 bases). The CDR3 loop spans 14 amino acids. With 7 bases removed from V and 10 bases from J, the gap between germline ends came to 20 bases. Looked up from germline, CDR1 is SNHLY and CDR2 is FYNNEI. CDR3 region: CASMNRAGAREQFF. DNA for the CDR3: TGTGCCAGCATGAACAGGGCGGGAGCGAGGGAGCAGTTCTTC. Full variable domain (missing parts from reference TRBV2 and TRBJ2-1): EPEVTQTPSHQVTQMGQEVILRCVPISNHLYFYWYRQILGQKVEFLVSFYNNEISEKSEIFDDQFSVERPDGSNFTLKIRSTKLEDSAMYFCASMNRAGAREQFFGPGTRLTVL.

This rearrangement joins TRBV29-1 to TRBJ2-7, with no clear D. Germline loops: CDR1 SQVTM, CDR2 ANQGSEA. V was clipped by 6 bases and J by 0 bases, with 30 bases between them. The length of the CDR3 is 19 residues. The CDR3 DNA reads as TGCAGCGTGAAACAGAGCATCAATCCCTCCCAACCCTACTCCTACGAGCAGTACTTC. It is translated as CSVKQSINPSQPYSYEQYF.

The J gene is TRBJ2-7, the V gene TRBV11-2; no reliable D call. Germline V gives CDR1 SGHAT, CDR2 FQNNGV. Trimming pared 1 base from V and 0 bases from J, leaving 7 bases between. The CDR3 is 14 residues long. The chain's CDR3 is CASSLGASSYEQYF. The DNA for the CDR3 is TGTGCCAGCAGCTTAGGGGCCTCCTCCTACGAGCAGTACTTC.

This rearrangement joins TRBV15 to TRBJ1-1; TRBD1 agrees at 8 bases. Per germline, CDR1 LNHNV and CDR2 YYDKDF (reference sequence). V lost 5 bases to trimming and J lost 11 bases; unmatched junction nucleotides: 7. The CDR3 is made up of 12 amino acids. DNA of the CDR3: TGTGCCACCAGCTCTCGGACAGGGTTGGCTTTCTTT. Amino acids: CATSSRTGLAFF.

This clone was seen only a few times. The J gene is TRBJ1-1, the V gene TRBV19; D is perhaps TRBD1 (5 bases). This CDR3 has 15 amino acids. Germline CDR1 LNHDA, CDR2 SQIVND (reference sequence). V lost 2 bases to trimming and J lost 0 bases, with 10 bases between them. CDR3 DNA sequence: TGTGCCAGTAGTATAAGGAACAGGATGAACACTGAAGCTTTCTTT. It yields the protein CASSIRNRMNTEAFF.

CDR3 DNA: TGTGCCAGCAGCTTGCGGACAGGGGCGGACGAGCAGTACTTC. This encodes CASSLRTGADEQYF. The chain recombines TRBV5-5 with TRBJ2-7, with TRBD1 identical over 9 bases. V was clipped by 1 base and J by 5 bases; unmatched bases: 4. The CDR3 sequence is 14 residues long. CDR1 and CDR2 (germline): SGHKS, YYEKEE (reference sequence).

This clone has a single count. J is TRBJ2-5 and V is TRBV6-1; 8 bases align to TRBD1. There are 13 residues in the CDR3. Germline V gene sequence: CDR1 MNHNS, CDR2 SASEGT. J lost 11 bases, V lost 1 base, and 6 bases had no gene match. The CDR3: CASSEGTGSKQYF. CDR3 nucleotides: TGTGCCAGCAGTGAAGGGACAGGGTCCAAGCAGTACTTC.

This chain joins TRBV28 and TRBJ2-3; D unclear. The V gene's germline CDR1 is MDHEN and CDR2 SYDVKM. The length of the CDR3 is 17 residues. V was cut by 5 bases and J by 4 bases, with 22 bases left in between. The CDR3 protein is CASSDPLHLLGPDTQYF. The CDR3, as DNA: TGTGCCAGCAGTGACCCTCTCCACCTTTTGGGCCCAGATACGCAGTATTTT.

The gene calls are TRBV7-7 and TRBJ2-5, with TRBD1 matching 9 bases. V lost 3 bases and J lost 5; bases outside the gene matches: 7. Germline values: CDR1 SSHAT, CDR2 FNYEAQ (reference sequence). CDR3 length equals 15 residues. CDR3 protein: CASSLNLDRGETQYF. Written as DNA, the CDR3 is TGTGCCAGCAGCTTGAATCTGGACAGGGGTGAGACCCAGTACTTC.

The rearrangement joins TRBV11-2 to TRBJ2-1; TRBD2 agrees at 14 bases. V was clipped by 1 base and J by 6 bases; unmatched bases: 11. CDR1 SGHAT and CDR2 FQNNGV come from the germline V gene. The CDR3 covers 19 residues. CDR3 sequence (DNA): TGTGCCAGCAGCTTAGTGGGACTAGCGGGAGATGCCCGATCCAATGAGCAGTTCTTC. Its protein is CASSLVGLAGDARSNEQFF.

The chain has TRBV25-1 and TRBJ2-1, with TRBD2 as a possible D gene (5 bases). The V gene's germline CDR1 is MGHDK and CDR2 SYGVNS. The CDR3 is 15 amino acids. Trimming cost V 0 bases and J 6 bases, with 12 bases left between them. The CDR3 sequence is CASSEYREIGNEQFF. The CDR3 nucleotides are TGTGCCAGCAGTGAATATAGGGAGATAGGCAATGAGCAGTTCTTC.

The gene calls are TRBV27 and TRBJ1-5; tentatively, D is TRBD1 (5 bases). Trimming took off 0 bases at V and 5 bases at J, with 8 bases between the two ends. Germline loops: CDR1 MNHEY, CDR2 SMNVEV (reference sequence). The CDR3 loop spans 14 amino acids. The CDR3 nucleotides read TGTGCCAGCAGTTTATCTCGGGGGTATCAGCCCCAGCATTTT. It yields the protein CASSLSRGYQPQHF.

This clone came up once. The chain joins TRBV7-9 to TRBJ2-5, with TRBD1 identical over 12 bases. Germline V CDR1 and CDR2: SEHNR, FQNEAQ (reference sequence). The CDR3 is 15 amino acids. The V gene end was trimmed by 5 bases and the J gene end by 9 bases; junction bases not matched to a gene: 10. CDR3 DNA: TGTGCCAGCAGCACATCGGGACAGGGGGCCCTGGCCCAGTACTTC. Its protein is CASSTSGQGALAQYF.

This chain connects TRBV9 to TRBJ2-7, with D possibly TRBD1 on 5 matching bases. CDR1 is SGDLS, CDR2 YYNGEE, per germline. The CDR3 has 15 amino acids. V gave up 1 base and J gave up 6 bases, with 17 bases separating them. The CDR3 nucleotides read TGTGCCAGCAGCGTATCATTTGGGGCAGGAACCGAGCAGTACTTC. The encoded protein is CASSVSFGAGTEQYF.

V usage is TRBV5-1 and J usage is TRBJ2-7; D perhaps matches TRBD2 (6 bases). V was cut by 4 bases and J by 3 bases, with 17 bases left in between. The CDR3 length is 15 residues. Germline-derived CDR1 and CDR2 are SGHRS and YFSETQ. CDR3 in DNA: TGCGCCAGCAGCCCCCCGATGGAGGGAAACTACGAGCAGTACTTC. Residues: CASSPPMEGNYEQYF.

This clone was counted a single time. In DNA form, the CDR3 reads TGTGCCAGCGGACCGACCGGGACAGCAAATGAAAAACTGTTTTTT. Residues: CASGPTGTANEKLFF. This chain uses TRBV5-3 with TRBJ1-4; 7 bases fit TRBD1. TRBV5-3 is an open reading frame, and its role is uncertain. Germline trimming cut 8 bases from V and 5 bases from J; bases unmatched to any gene: 12. The CDR3 has 15 residues.

The CDR3 DNA is TGTGCCAGCAGGAATCTAGCGGGAGTGAGGAATACGCAGTATTTT. The encoded protein is CASRNLAGVRNTQYF. The V gene is TRBV27, the J gene TRBJ2-3; 10 positions agree with TRBD2. This CDR3 is 15 amino acids long. J gave up 7 bases and V 6 bases, and 10 bases lay outside the gene matches. The germline V gene has CDR1 MNHEY and CDR2 SMNVEV (reference sequence).

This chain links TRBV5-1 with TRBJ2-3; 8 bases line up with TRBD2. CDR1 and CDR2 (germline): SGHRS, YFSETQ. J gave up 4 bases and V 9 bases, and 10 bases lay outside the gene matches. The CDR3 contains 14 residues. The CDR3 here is CATRLATSPDTQYF. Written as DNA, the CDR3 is TGCGCCACCCGACTAGCGACTTCGCCAGATACGCAGTATTTT.

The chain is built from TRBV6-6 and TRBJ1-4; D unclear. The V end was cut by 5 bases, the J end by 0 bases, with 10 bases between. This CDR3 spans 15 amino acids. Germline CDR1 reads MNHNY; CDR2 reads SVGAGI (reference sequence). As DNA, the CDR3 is TGTGCCAGCAGTACTTTTCTTGCAACTAATGAAAAACTGTTTTTT. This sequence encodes CASSTFLATNEKLFF.

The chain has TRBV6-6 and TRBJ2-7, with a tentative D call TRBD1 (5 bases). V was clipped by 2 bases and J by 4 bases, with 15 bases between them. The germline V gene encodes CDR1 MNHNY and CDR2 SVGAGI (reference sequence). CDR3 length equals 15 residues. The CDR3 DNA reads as TGTGCCAGCAGTTACGCCGGCCAGGGTGCATACGAGCAGTACTTC. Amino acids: CASSYAGQGAYEQYF.

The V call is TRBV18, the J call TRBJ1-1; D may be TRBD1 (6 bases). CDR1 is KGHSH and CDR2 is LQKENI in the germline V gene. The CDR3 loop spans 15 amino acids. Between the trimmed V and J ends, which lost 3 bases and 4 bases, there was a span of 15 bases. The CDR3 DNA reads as TGTGCCAGCTCACCTATACAGGGCGGCGGCACTGAAGCTTTCTTT. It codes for CASSPIQGGGTEAFF.

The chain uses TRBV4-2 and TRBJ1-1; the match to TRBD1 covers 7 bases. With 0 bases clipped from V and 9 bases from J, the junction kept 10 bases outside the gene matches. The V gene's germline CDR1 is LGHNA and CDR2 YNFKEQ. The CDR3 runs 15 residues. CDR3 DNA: TGTGCCAGCAGCCAAGACCGGAGACTGGGACAGCAAGCTTTCTTT. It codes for CASSQDRRLGQQAFF.

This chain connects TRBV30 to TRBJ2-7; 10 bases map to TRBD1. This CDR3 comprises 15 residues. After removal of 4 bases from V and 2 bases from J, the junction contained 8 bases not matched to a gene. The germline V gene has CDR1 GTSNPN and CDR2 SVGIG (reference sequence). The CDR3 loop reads CAWNPDRGITYEQYF. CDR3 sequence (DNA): TGTGCCTGGAACCCGGACAGGGGGATCACCTACGAGCAGTACTTC.

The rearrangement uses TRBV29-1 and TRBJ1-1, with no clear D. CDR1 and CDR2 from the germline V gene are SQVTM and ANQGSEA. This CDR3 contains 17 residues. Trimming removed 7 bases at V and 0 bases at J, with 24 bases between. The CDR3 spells CSGTTGYLGLMNTEAFF. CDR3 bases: TGCAGCGGTACCACGGGGTATCTCGGTCTCATGAACACTGAAGCTTTCTTT.

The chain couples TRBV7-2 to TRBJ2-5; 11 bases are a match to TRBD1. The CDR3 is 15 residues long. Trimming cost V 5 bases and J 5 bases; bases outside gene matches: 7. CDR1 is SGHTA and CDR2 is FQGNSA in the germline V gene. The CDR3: CASSADRGRVETQYF. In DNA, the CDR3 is TGTGCCAGCAGCGCGGACAGGGGGCGAGTGGAGACCCAGTACTTC.

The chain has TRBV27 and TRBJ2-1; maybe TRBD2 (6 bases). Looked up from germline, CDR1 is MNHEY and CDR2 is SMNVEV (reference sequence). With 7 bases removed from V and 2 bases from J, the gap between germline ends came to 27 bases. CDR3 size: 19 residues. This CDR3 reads CASTPPRVAAPLAYNEQFF. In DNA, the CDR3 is TGTGCCAGCACCCCTCCCAGGGTAGCGGCCCCACTCGCCTACAATGAGCAGTTCTTC.

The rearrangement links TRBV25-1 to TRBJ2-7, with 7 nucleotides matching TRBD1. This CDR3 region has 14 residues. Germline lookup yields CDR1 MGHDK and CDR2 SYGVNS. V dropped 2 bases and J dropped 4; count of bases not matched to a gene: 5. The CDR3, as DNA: TGTGCCAGCAGTGAAACAGGGGACCTTTACGAGCAGTACTTC. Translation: CASSETGDLYEQYF.

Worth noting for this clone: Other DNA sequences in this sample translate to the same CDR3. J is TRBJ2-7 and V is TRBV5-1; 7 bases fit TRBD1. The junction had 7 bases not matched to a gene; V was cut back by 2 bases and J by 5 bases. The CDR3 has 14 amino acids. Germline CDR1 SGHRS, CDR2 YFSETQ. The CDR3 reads CASSLGQGVDEQYF. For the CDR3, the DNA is TGCGCCAGCAGCTTAGGGCAGGGGGTGGACGAGCAGTACTTC.